One and the same sample provided the 18 T cell receptor beta chains below, sequenced in a study of T cells after yellow fever vaccination. TCRdb used MiXCR to reprocess the 5' RACE reads, holding one entry per CDR3 protein. In the table there are around 260,000 distinct CDR3 sequences, roughly 5.6% of which are singletons. The sequencing used CD4+ T cells sorted from PBMCs, collected on the day of the yellow fever booster vaccination. These receptors came from a man between 18 and 35 years old who received the YFV17D yellow fever vaccine.

This clonotype was seen only a few times. V is TRBV6-6 and J is TRBJ2-7; the D is unclear. The CDR3 runs 13 residues. In germline, CDR1 is MNHNY, CDR2 SVGAGI (reference sequence). The germline V and J ends were trimmed by 6 bases and 0 bases, with 9 bases remaining between them. Here the CDR3 DNA reads TGTGCCAGCAGACCACCGAGCTCCTACGAGCAGTACGTC. It codes for CASRPPSSYEQYV.

J is TRBJ1-3 and V is TRBV10-3; no firm D call. The length of the CDR3 is 13 residues. The germline V gene has CDR1 ENHRY and CDR2 SYGVKD. Trimming left V 0 bases short and J 4 bases short, with 4 bases between. DNA of the CDR3: TGTGCCATCAGTGAGTCGAACGGAAACACCATATATTTT. It specifies CAISESNGNTIYF.

This clonotype has only a few counts. The chain joins TRBV18 to TRBJ2-2; D ambiguous. The V and J ends lost 3 bases and 6 bases respectively, with 2 bases between them. Per the germline V gene, CDR1 is KGHSH and CDR2 is LQKENI. This CDR3 has 11 residues. The CDR3 here is CASSPPGELFF. The CDR3 region has the DNA TGTGCCAGCTCACCTCCCGGGGAGCTGTTTTTT.

Ten or more counts support this clonotype. The CDR3 is CAWSVLGDRGEQYF. The CDR3 DNA follows: TGTGCCTGGAGTGTATTGGGGGACAGGGGCGAGCAGTACTTC. This chain links TRBV30 with TRBJ2-7; 10 bases fit TRBD1. Germline CDR1 reads GTSNPN; CDR2 reads SVGIG (reference sequence). CDR3 length: 14 residues. The J segment lost 6 bases and the V segment lost 0 bases, leaving 5 bases of the junction unmatched.

At least ten counts were recorded for this clonotype. V gene TRBV7-3 combines with J gene TRBJ2-5; D may be TRBD1 (7 bases). The germline V gene has CDR1 SGHTA and CDR2 FQGTGA. Trimming pared 4 bases from V and 5 bases from J, leaving 23 bases between. CDR3 length: 17 residues. CDR3 protein: CASSSNPKPGGMETQYF. CDR3 nucleotides: TGTGCCAGCAGCTCCAACCCCAAACCAGGGGGGATGGAGACCCAGTACTTC.

This clonotype showed up many times. This chain uses TRBV3-1 with TRBJ2-3; D unclear. Germline CDR1 and CDR2: LGHDT and YNNKEL (reference sequence). The V and J ends lost 0 bases and 4 bases respectively, with 8 bases between them. The CDR3 contains 14 residues. The CDR3 bases are TGTGCCAGCAGCCAAGATCCGAGAGCAGATACGCAGTATTTT. Translating it yields CASSQDPRADTQYF.

There are a few counts of this clonotype. The chain recombines TRBV2 with TRBJ1-6; D possibly corresponds to TRBD1 (5 bases). Trimming shortened V by 10 bases and J by 10 bases, and 23 bases separated the two germline ends. The CDR3 sequence is 15 residues long. Germline CDR1 is SNHLY and CDR2 is FYNNEI. The CDR3 nucleotides are TGTGCCACCGCGGGAGGGGTTGGCTCCGGGTCACCCCTCCACTTT. Protein product: CATAGGVGSGSPLHF.

This clonotype was recorded many times. The V and J genes are TRBV9 and TRBJ2-3; TRBD2 agrees at 8 bases. Germline values: CDR1 SGDLS, CDR2 YYNGEE. CDR3 length: 15 residues. V shed 2 bases and J 2 bases; nucleotides not matched to a gene: 4. This CDR3 is CASSVRGGHTDTQYF. CDR3 nucleotide sequence: TGTGCCAGCAGCGTCCGGGGGGGCCACACAGATACGCAGTATTTT.

CDR3 bases: TGTGCCAGCAGTTCGCCGCGGACAGGGGGATATGGCTACACCTTC. This translates into CASSSPRTGGYGYTF. This chain links TRBV28 with TRBJ1-2, with 10 bases identical to TRBD1. This CDR3 has 15 residues. Germline V gene lookup returns CDR1 MDHEN and CDR2 SYDVKM. The junction had 7 bases not matched to a gene; V was cut back by 4 bases and J by 5 bases.

This clonotype has ten or more counts. The genes are TRBV6-2 or TRBV6-3 and TRBJ1-2; D uncertain. V dropped 2 bases and J dropped 8 bases, with 12 bases sitting between them. Germline V lookup: CDR1 MNHEY, CDR2 SVGEGT. The CDR3 contains 13 residues. The CDR3 DNA reads as TGTGCCAGCAGTTACGTGGGTGTCGGGGGCTACACCTTC. Protein product: CASSYVGVGGYTF.

The rearrangement joins TRBV5-4 to TRBJ2-1; unclear D gene. The CDR3 covers 15 residues. Trimming removed 2 bases at V and 6 bases at J, with 15 bases between. Germline CDR1 is SGHNT and CDR2 is YYREEE (reference sequence). CDR3 bases: TGTGCCAGCAGCTTCCCTGACCGAGGCCCCAATGAGCAGTTCTTC. Amino acid sequence: CASSFPDRGPNEQFF.

The chain joins TRBV5-1 to TRBJ1-1; 10 bases line up with TRBD1. CDR1 SGHRS and CDR2 YFSETQ come from the germline V gene. This CDR3 comprises 16 residues. V was pared by 0 bases and J by 8 bases, with 10 bases of the junction left unmatched. CDR3 protein: CASSLEAGTGVGEAFF. The CDR3 coding sequence is TGCGCCAGCAGCTTGGAGGCCGGGACAGGGGTTGGGGAAGCTTTCTTT.

This clonotype has just a few counts. The genes are TRBV27 and TRBJ2-3; 9 nucleotides match TRBD2. The length of the CDR3 is 15 residues. With V trimmed by 4 bases and J by 4 bases, 6 bases remained unmatched. Germline lookup yields CDR1 MNHEY and CDR2 SMNVEV (reference sequence). The CDR3 DNA follows: TGTGCCAGCAGTTGGGGACTAGCCCCCGCAGATACGCAGTATTTT. Protein sequence: CASSWGLAPADTQYF.

This clonotype showed up just a few times. The chain employs TRBV20-1 and TRBJ2-3, with D possibly matching TRBD2 (6 bases). Germline loops: CDR1 DFQATT, CDR2 SNEGSKA (reference sequence). This CDR3 is 17 amino acids long. V lost 3 bases, J lost 5 bases, and 24 bases lay in between. CDR3 loop: CSASLNPFTSRIDTQYF. The CDR3 DNA sequence: TGCAGTGCTAGTCTGAACCCCTTCACTAGCCGCATAGATACGCAGTATTTT.

V usage is TRBV4-3 and J usage is TRBJ1-1, with D perhaps matching TRBD1 (6 bases). Trimming left V 6 bases short and J 0 bases short, with 14 bases between. The CDR3 is made up of 15 amino acids. Per the germline V gene, CDR1 is LGHNA and CDR2 is YSLEER. The CDR3 sequence is CASSRHRAMNTEAFF. The CDR3, as DNA: TGCGCCAGCAGTCGTCACAGGGCGATGAACACTGAAGCTTTCTTT.

This clonotype has at least ten counts. This chain uses TRBV6-5 with TRBJ2-3; D is ambiguous. V dropped 6 bases and J dropped 0 bases, with 16 bases sitting between them. The CDR3 consists of 16 residues. Germline CDR1 is MNHEY and CDR2 is SVGAGI. This CDR3 reads CASSPMTLISTDTQYF. DNA for the CDR3: TGTGCCAGCAGCCCTATGACTTTAATTAGCACAGATACGCAGTATTTT.

This clonotype was counted at least ten times. The chain is built from TRBV28 and TRBJ1-5, with D possibly TRBD1 on 6 matching bases. This CDR3 has 13 residues. Trimming removed 7 bases from V and 9 bases from J, with 16 bases in between. Germline CDR1 and CDR2: MDHEN and SYDVKM. The CDR3 DNA is TGTGCCAGCATCAAATTACAGGGATGGCCCCAGCATTTT. Its translation is CASIKLQGWPQHF. Complete variable domain (other parts from reference TRBV28 and TRBJ1-5): DVKVTQSSRYLVKRTGEKVFLECVQDMDHENMFWYRQDPGLGLRLIYFSYDVKMKEKGDIPEGYSVSREKKERFSLILESASTNQTSMYLCASIKLQGWPQHFGDGTRLSIL.

The rearrangement joins TRBV9 to TRBJ1-3, with no clear D. CDR1 is SGDLS, CDR2 YYNGEE, per germline. The CDR3 length is 14 residues. The ends were cut back, 7 bases at V and 1 base at J, with 12 bases in the middle. The CDR3 spells CASAPGRSGNTIYF. The CDR3 coding sequence is TGTGCCAGCGCTCCGGGGAGGTCTGGAAACACCATATATTTT.